The clone carrying this T cell receptor (beta chain) appeared many times. Coverage ceases 3 residues before the CDR3 finishes, and the germline J gene fills in the end. This sample stems from a study of T cell clonality in common variable immunodeficiency. Donors gave roughly 4.5 to 9 ml heparinized peripheral whole blood. Produced via immunoSEQ multiplex PCR; TCRdb's table is partial and in-frame only. Captured here are about 35,000 clones, none seen once; the top ten comprise about 0.86%. V was shortened by 6 bases and J by 6 bases, with 15 bases between the two germline ends. Germline CDR1 reads SGHAT; CDR2 reads FQNNGV. CDR3 size: 13 residues.

This sequence joins TRBV11-2 and TRBJ2-7; tentative D call: TRBD2 (7 bases). The sample taken for sequencing was peripheral blood mononuclear cells. This receptor was identified in a person between 18 and 75 years old in good health. The sequenced part of the CDR3 DNA is TGTGCCAGCAGTTTTAGGGGGGGCGGCGAG. Its translation: CASSFRGGGE. The full-length CDR3 reads as CASSFRGGGEQYF.